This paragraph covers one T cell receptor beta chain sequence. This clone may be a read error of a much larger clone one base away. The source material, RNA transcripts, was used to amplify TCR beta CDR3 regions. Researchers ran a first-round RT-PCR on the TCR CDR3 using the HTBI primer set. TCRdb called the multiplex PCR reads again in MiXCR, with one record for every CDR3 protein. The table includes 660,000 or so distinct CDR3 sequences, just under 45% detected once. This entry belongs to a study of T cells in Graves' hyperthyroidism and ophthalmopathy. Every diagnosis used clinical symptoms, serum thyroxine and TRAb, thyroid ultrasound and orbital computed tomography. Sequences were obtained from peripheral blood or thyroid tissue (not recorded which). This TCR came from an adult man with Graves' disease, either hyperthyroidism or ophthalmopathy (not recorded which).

The CDR3 DNA sequence: TGCAGTGCTCGCCATAAAGGACAGCAGTACTTC. Amino acids: CSARHKGQQYF. V gene TRBV20-1 combines with J gene TRBJ2-7; D remains ambiguous. This CDR3 has 11 amino acids. CDR1 and CDR2 from the germline V gene are DFQATT and SNEGSKA (reference sequence). The V and J ends lost 5 bases and 8 bases respectively, with 13 bases between them.